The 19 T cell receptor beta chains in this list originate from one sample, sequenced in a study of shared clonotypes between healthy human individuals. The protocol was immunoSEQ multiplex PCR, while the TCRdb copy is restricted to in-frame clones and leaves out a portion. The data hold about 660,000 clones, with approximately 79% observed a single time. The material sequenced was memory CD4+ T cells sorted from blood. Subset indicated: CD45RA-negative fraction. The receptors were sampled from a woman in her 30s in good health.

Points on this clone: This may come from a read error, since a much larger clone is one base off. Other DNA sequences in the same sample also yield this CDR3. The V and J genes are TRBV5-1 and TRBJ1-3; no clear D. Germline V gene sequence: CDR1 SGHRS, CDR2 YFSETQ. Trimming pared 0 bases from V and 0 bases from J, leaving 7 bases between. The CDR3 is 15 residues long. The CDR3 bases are TGCGCCAGCAGCTTGGGGTCCGACTCTGGAAACACCATATATTTT. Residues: CASSLGSDSGNTIYF. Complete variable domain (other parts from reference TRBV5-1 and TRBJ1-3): KAGVTQTPRYLIKTRGQQVTLSCSPISGHRSVSWYQQTPGQGLQFLFEYFSETQRNKGNFPGRFSGRQFSNSRSEMNVSTLELGDSALYLCASSLGSDSGNTIYFGEGSWLTVV.

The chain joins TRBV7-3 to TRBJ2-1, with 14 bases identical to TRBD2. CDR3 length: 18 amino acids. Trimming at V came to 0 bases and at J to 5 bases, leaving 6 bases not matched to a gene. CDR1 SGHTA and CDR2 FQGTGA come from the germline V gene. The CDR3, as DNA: TGTGCCAGCAGCTTAACAGGGACTAGCGGGAGATGGAACAATGAGCAGTTCTTC. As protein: CASSLTGTSGRWNNEQFF.

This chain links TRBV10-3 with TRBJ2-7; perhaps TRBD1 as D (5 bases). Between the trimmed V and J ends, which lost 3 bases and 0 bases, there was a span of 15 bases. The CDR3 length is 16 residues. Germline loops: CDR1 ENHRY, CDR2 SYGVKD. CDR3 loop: CAISDLGHPNSYEQYF. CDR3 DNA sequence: TGTGCCATCAGTGATCTCGGACATCCTAACTCCTACGAGCAGTACTTC.

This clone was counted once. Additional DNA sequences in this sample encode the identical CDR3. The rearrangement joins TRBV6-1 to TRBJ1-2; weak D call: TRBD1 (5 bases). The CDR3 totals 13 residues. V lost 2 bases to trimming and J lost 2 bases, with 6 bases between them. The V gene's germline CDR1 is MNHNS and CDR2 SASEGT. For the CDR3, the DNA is TGTGCCAGCAGTGAAAGGGGAAACTATGGCTACACCTTC. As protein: CASSERGNYGYTF.

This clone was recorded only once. CDR3 DNA: TGTGCCAGCAGCCTCAAGCGGACCCCCCCAGATACGCAGTATTTT. This codes for CASSLKRTPPDTQYF. The chain couples TRBV5-4 to TRBJ2-3, with a tentative D call TRBD2 (5 bases). The CDR3 totals 15 residues. Germline V gives CDR1 SGHNT, CDR2 YYREEE (reference sequence). The V end was cut by 4 bases, the J end by 4 bases, with 16 bases between.

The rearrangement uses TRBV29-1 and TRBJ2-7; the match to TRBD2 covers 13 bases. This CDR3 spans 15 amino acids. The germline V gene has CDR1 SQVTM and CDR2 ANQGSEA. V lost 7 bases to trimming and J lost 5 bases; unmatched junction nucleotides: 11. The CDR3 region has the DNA TGCAGCGCAGCTAAGACTAGCGGGAGGCCCCACGAGCAGTACTTC. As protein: CSAAKTSGRPHEQYF.

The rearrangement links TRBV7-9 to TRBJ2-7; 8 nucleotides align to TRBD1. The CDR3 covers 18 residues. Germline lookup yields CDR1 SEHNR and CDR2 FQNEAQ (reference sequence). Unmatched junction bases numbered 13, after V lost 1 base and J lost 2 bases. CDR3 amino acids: CASSLESLKRDRTYEQYF. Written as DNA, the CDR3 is TGTGCCAGCAGCTTAGAGAGCCTTAAACGGGACAGGACCTACGAGCAGTACTTC.

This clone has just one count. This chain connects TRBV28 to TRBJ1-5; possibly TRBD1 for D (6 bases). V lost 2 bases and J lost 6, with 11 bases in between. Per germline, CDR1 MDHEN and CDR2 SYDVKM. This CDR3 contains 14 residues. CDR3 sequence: CASSLGGPGQPQHF. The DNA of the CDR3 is TGTGCCAGCAGTTTAGGGGGGCCCGGTCAGCCCCAGCATTTT.

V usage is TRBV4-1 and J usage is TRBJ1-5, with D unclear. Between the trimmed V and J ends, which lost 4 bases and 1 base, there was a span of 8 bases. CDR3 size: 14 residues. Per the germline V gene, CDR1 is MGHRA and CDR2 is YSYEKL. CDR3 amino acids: CASSPIDSNQPQHF. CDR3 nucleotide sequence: TGCGCCAGCAGCCCAATCGACAGCAATCAGCCCCAGCATTTT.

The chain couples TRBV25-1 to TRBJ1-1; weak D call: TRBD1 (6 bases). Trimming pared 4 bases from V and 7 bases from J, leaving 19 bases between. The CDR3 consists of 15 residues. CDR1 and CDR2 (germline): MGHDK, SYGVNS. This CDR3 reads CASSARQAGQDEAFF. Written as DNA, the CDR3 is TGTGCCAGCAGTGCCCGACAGGCAGGGCAGGATGAAGCTTTCTTT.

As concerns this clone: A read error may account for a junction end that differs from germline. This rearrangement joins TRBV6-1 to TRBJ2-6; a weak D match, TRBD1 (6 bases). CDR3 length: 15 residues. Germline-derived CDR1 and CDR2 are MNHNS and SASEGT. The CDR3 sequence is CASREGGSGANVLTF. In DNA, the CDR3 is TGTGCCAGCAGGGAAGGGGGATCAGGGGCCAACGTCCTGACTTTC.

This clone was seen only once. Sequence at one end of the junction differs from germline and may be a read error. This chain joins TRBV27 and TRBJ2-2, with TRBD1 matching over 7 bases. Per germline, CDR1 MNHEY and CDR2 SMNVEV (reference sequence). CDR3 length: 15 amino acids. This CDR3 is CASRLTGYATGELFF. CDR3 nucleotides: TGTGCCAGCCGTTTGACAGGGTACGCGACCGGGGAGCTGTTTTTT.

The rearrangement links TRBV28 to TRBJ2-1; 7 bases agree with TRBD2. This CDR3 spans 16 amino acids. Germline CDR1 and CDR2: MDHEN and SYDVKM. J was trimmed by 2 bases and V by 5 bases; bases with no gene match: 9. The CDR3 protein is CASSAFGGGTYNEQFF. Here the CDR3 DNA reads TGTGCCAGCAGTGCCTTTGGCGGGGGTACCTACAATGAGCAGTTCTTC.

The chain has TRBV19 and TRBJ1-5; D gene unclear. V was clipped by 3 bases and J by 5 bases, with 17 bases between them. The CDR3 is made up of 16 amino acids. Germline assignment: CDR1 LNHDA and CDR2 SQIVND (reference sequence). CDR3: CASSIYGPMTDQPQHF. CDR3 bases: TGTGCCAGTAGTATCTATGGACCCATGACGGATCAGCCCCAGCATTTT.

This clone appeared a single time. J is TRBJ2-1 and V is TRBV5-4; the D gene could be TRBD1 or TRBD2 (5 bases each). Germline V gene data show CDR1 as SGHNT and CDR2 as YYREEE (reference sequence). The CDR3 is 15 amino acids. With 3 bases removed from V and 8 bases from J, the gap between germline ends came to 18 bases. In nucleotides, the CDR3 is TGTGCCAGCAGCTCCAGGGACCCTGCGGTGGATGAGCAGTTCTTC. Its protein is CASSSRDPAVDEQFF.

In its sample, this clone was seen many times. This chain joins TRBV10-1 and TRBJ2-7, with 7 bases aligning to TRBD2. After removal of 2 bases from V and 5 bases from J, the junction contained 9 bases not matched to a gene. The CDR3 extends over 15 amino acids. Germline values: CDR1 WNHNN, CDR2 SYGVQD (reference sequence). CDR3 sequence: CASSEAGGRGDEQYF. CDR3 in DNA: TGCGCCAGCAGTGAGGCTGGCGGGAGAGGTGACGAGCAGTACTTC.

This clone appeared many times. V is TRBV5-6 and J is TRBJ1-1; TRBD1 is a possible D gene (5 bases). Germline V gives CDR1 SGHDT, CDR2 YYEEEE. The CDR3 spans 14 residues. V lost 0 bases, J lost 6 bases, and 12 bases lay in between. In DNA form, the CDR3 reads TGTGCCAGCAGCTTGGTGGGGCCCCGGGCTGAAGCTTTCTTT. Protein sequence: CASSLVGPRAEAFF.

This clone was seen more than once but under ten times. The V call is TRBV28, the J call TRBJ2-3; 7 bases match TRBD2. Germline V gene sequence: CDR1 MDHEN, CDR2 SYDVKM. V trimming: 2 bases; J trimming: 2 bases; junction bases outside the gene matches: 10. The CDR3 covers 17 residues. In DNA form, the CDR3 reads TGTGCCAGCAGTTTAGTACTCCTACGGGAGGTCACAGATACGCAGTATTTT. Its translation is CASSLVLLREVTDTQYF.

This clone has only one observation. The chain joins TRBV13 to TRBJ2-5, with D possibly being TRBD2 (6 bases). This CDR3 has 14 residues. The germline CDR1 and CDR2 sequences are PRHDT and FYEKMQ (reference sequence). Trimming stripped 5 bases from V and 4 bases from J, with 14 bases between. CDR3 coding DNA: TGTGCCAGCAGCGCCTCCGGGGGAGGAGAGACCCAGTACTTC. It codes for CASSASGGGETQYF.